This T cell receptor beta chain was recovered during a study of blood T cell repertoires in COVID-19. Study details: Donors in the United States, Italy and Spain gave samples during acute or convalescent COVID-19. The analysed material was cDNA or gDNA that came from T cells, B-cell-depleted T cells, or PBMCs.

This clone was recorded once. In the authors' workflow: Amplification from reference gene primers served as the basis for estimated nucleated cell counts. Clones were read by immunoSEQ multiplex PCR, and TCRdb kept only the in-frame ones, dropping some. The D gene and trimming were derived from the DNA, and the V and J assignments and clone size from that table. The sample contains roughly 40,000 clones, 80% to 90% of which appear only once. Germline V gene data show CDR1 as MNHEY and CDR2 as SVGAGI. The germline V and J ends were trimmed by 2 bases and 2 bases, with 9 bases remaining between them. This CDR3 has 14 amino acids.

The source material was peripheral blood. This sequence originates from a woman aged 65 to 85 with acute or convalescent COVID-19. The chain recombines TRBV6-5 with TRBJ1-1; no definite D call. The CDR3 is CASSYMGTNTEAFF. CDR3 nucleotide sequence: TGTGCCAGCAGTTACATGGGCACCAACACTGAAGCTTTCTTT.